These 28 T cell receptor beta chains were all obtained from the same sample, sequenced in a study of cytomegalovirus exposure and HLA in healthy donors. Both 60 Vbeta primers and 13 Jbeta primers went into the PCR. This table comes from immunoSEQ multiplex PCR, and its TCRdb copy is limited to in-frame clones, with some not included. The sample consists of under 95,000 clones, less than 8% of them appearing once. Sequenced material: PBMCs. The receptors shown here come from a man aged 50-60 years in good health and CMV-seronegative.

The chain uses TRBV6-6 and TRBJ1-4; D is unresolved. Trimming stripped 2 bases from V and 8 bases from J, with 9 bases between. Per the germline V gene, CDR1 is MNHNY and CDR2 is SVGAGI (reference sequence). The CDR3 has 13 amino acids. The CDR3 DNA reads TGTGCCAGCAGTTACCACCAGGCGGAAAAACTGTTTTTT. It codes for CASSYHQAEKLFF.

This clone has more than one count but fewer than ten. The chain has TRBV29-1 and TRBJ2-7; tentative D call: TRBD1 (6 bases). V was pared by 7 bases and J by 5 bases, with 15 bases between. CDR1 SQVTM and CDR2 ANQGSEA come from the germline V gene. This CDR3 is built from 12 residues. CDR3 nucleotide sequence: TGCAGCGCCCAACAGGGAACGCACGAGCAGTACTTC. As protein: CSAQQGTHEQYF.

The chain recombines TRBV7-2 with TRBJ2-7; 10 bases agree with TRBD2. Germline V gene data show CDR1 as SGHTA and CDR2 as FQGNSA. V trimming: 5 bases; J trimming: 2 bases; junction bases outside the gene matches: 6. This CDR3 has 15 amino acids. The CDR3 coding sequence is TGTGCCAGCAGCCAAGGAACTAGCGGGACCTACGAGCAGTACTTC. It specifies CASSQGTSGTYEQYF.

This clone was observed a handful of times. The J gene is TRBJ2-5, the V gene TRBV5-4; 12 bases line up with TRBD2. The J call may be wrong; the DNA end is better matched by TRBJ2-7. Germline values: CDR1 SGHNT, CDR2 YYREEE (reference sequence). CDR3 size: 15 residues. The CDR3 region is CASSPGTSGYYEQYF. The CDR3, as DNA: TGTGCCAGCAGCCCGGGGACTAGCGGGTACTACGAGCAGTACTTC.

This clone was seen a handful of times. The gene calls are TRBV9 and TRBJ1-2, with a possible D match to TRBD1 (6 bases). Germline CDR1 reads SGDLS; CDR2 reads YYNGEE. This CDR3 is built from 16 residues. V lost 0 bases and J 7 bases, leaving 19 bases between the germline ends. As DNA, the CDR3 is TGTGCCAGCAGCGTAGAATCCAGGGGATGGGCCAGTGGCTACACCTTC. Amino acids: CASSVESRGWASGYTF.

Only a few counts were recorded for this clone. The chain recombines TRBV19 with TRBJ1-6, with TRBD1 identical over 8 bases. The trim removed 7 bases at V and 5 bases at J, leaving 1 base unmatched. In germline, CDR1 is LNHDA, CDR2 SQIVND (reference sequence). There are 13 residues in the CDR3. CDR3 amino acids: CASKTGDNSPLHF. The CDR3 DNA follows: TGTGCCAGTAAGACAGGGGATAATTCACCCCTCCACTTT.

This clone showed up just a few times. The rearrangement links TRBV7-6 to TRBJ2-7; 8 bases agree with TRBD2. The CDR3 runs to 16 residues. V was clipped by 5 bases and J by 3 bases; unmatched bases: 12. The germline gives CDR1 SGHVS, CDR2 FNYEAQ. The CDR3 region is CASSLLPGLDVYEQYF. The CDR3 region has the DNA TGTGCCAGCAGCCTGCTTCCGGGACTAGATGTCTACGAGCAGTACTTC.

V gene TRBV5-1 combines with J gene TRBJ2-7, with TRBD2 identical over 8 bases. The V and J ends lost 4 bases and 1 base, in that order; junction bases with no gene match: 10. In germline, CDR1 is SGHRS, CDR2 YFSETQ. This CDR3 has 16 residues. CDR3 DNA sequence: TGCGCCAGCAGCCACTTTGGGCGGGGGGTTTCCTACGAGCAGTACTTC. This translates into CASSHFGRGVSYEQYF.

The chain joins TRBV9 to TRBJ2-1; 10 bases fit TRBD2. This CDR3 is 15 amino acids long. The germline V gene has CDR1 SGDLS and CDR2 YYNGEE. V lost 0 bases and J lost 7; bases outside the gene matches: 4. The CDR3 loop reads CASSVEGLATNEQFF. CDR3 in DNA: TGTGCCAGCAGCGTAGAGGGACTAGCGACGAATGAGCAGTTCTTC.

The V and J genes are TRBV5-1 and TRBJ1-2; possible D gene TRBD1, 6 bases. The germline V gene has CDR1 SGHRS and CDR2 YFSETQ. The V end lost 7 bases, the J end lost 11 bases, and 15 bases lay between the germline ends. The CDR3 extends over 11 amino acids. The CDR3 here is CASCRDTIYTF. The CDR3 DNA is TGCGCCAGCTGCAGGGACACCATATACACCTTC.

The V and J genes are TRBV5-1 and TRBJ2-7, with TRBD1 matching over 11 bases. J lost 4 bases, V lost 4 bases, and 4 bases had no gene match. This CDR3 is built from 14 residues. CDR1 SGHRS and CDR2 YFSETQ come from the germline V gene. The CDR3 loop is CASSTGQGGYEQYF. The CDR3 nucleotides are TGCGCCAGCAGCACGGGACAGGGGGGTTACGAGCAGTACTTC. Full variable domain (rest looked up from reference TRBV5-1 and TRBJ2-7): KAGVTQTPRYLIKTRGQQVTLSCSPISGHRSVSWYQQTPGQGLQFLFEYFSETQRNKGNFPGRFSGRQFSNSRSEMNVSTLELGDSALYLCASSTGQGGYEQYFGPGTRLTVT.

The chain has TRBV6-5 and TRBJ1-2; D might be TRBD1 (5 bases). Germline V CDR1 and CDR2: MNHEY, SVGAGI. There are 15 residues in the CDR3. The germline V and J ends were trimmed by 6 bases and 6 bases, with 20 bases remaining between them. The CDR3 nucleotides read TGTGCCAGCAGGAAGACGGAAGTATGGGGCCATGGCTACACCTTC. The encoded protein is CASRKTEVWGHGYTF.

This sequence joins TRBV7-2 and TRBJ2-4; 7 nucleotides agree with TRBD2. The CDR3 spans 14 residues. CDR1 is SGHTA and CDR2 is FQGNSA in the germline V gene. J lost 7 bases, V lost 2 bases, and 5 bases had no gene match. DNA for the CDR3: TGTGCCAGCAGCTTACAAACCGGGAGGAACATTCAGTACTTC. Protein: CASSLQTGRNIQYF.

J is TRBJ2-7 and V is TRBV28; 7 nucleotides agree with TRBD1. The CDR3 totals 14 residues. Trimming at V came to 1 base and at J to 7 bases, leaving 7 bases not matched to a gene. Per the germline V gene, CDR1 is MDHEN and CDR2 is SYDVKM. Written as DNA, the CDR3 is TGTGCCAGCAGTTTATTAGGGGGCGGTGGGGAGCAGTACTTC. Translated, it gives CASSLLGGGGEQYF.

This clone was seen a handful of times. The V gene is TRBV10-3, the J gene TRBJ1-1, with D perhaps matching TRBD1 (6 bases). CDR1 and CDR2 from the germline V gene are ENHRY and SYGVKD. The CDR3 runs to 14 residues. The V end lost 2 bases, the J end lost 3 bases, and 10 bases lay between the germline ends. This CDR3 is CAISEVGGDTEAFF. The CDR3 DNA reads TGTGCCATCAGTGAGGTAGGGGGGGACACTGAAGCTTTCTTT.

This clone showed up just a few times. The genes are TRBV5-6 and TRBJ2-3; TRBD2 matches at 12 bases. With V trimmed by 3 bases and J by 1 base, 9 bases remained unmatched. This CDR3 contains 18 residues. Germline assignment: CDR1 SGHDT and CDR2 YYEEEE. CDR3 protein: CASSSGLAGRKGTDTQYF. The CDR3 region has the DNA TGTGCCAGCAGCTCGGGACTAGCGGGCCGTAAGGGCACAGATACGCAGTATTTT. The complete variable domain, with remaining parts taken from reference TRBV5-6 and TRBJ2-3, reads DAGVTQSPTHLIKTRGQQVTLRCSPKSGHDTVSWYQQALGQGPQFIFQYYEEEERQRGNFPDRFSGHQFPNYSSELNVNALLLGDSALYLCASSSGLAGRKGTDTQYFGPGTRLTVL.

This clone was recorded a few times. Mismatch with germline at one junction end may stem from a read error. The chain employs TRBV7-7 and TRBJ2-7, with 8 bases fitting TRBD1. The CDR3 loop spans 13 amino acids. CDR1 is SSHAT, CDR2 FNYEAQ, per germline (reference sequence). The CDR3 bases are TGTGCTAGCAGCTTGGGACAGGCGACCGAGCAGTACTTC. Amino acid sequence: CASSLGQATEQYF.

This clone was counted a few times. The chain has TRBV4-3 and TRBJ2-3; 8 bases line up with TRBD2. Germline loops: CDR1 LGHNA, CDR2 YSLEER. The CDR3 has 17 amino acids. V shed 0 bases and J 4 bases; nucleotides not matched to a gene: 9. CDR3 in DNA: TGCGCCAGCAGCCAAGATTACCAGCGGGAGTGGGCAGATACGCAGTATTTT. This codes for CASSQDYQREWADTQYF.

A few counts support this clone. This chain joins TRBV27 and TRBJ2-7; 9 bases are a match to TRBD2. The germline V gene encodes CDR1 MNHEY and CDR2 SMNVEV (reference sequence). The trim removed 2 bases at V and 7 bases at J, leaving 12 bases unmatched. CDR3 length: 16 residues. Here the CDR3 reads CASSLGSVAGAKEQYF. CDR3 nucleotides: TGTGCCAGCAGTTTAGGGTCGGTAGCGGGAGCAAAAGAGCAGTACTTC.

CDR3 DNA sequence: TGTGCCAGTAGTACCCTTAACCCGCGGCGGGGAGTTGGCAAAAACATTCAGTACTTC. Translation gives CASSTLNPRRGVGKNIQYF. The J gene is TRBJ2-4, the V gene TRBV19; weak D call: TRBD2 (6 bases). CDR1 is LNHDA, CDR2 SQIVND, per germline (reference sequence). The CDR3 is made up of 19 amino acids. Trimming cost V 4 bases and J 3 bases, with 25 bases left between them.

With respect to this clone: Germline is not matched at one junction end, which may reflect a read error. The chain employs TRBV5-6 and TRBJ1-5, with 7 bases lining up with TRBD1. CDR3 size: 14 residues. Germline lookup yields CDR1 SGHDT and CDR2 YYEEEE. The CDR3: CASSVGGGKQPQHF. The CDR3 nucleotides are TGTGCCAGCAGTGTTGGAGGGGGCAAGCAGCCCCAGCATTTT.

The chain couples TRBV27 to TRBJ1-1, with D maybe TRBD1 (6 bases). V was pared by 2 bases and J by 3 bases, with 16 bases between. This CDR3 comprises 16 residues. Per the germline V gene, CDR1 is MNHEY and CDR2 is SMNVEV (reference sequence). CDR3 coding DNA: TGTGCCAGCAGTTTAACCACAGGGCCGGGCGACACTGAAGCTTTCTTT. Translation gives CASSLTTGPGDTEAFF.

The table lists this clone with a few counts. Given the absence of the conserved phenylalanine or tryptophan at the CDR3 end, a read error is likely. The J gene is TRBJ1-5, the V gene TRBV28, with TRBD1 matching 8 bases. The CDR3 extends over 15 amino acids. V shed 5 bases and J 6 bases; nucleotides not matched to a gene: 9. Germline lookup yields CDR1 MDHEN and CDR2 SYDVKM. The CDR3 here is CASSARDRSSQPQHV. In nucleotides, the CDR3 is TGTGCCAGCAGTGCCCGGGACAGGAGTAGTCAGCCCCAGCATGTT.

The CDR3 nucleotides are TGTGCCAGCAGTCCCCTGGGCGCTAATGAAGAGACCCAGTACTTC. It codes for CASSPLGANEETQYF. The chain joins TRBV6-5 to TRBJ2-5, with unresolved D. Deletions cut 5 bases from V and 3 bases from J, with 16 bases between. The length of the CDR3 is 15 residues. Germline assignment: CDR1 MNHEY and CDR2 SVGAGI.

V is TRBV7-6 and J is TRBJ2-5; 7 bases are a match to TRBD2. CDR1 SGHVS and CDR2 FNYEAQ come from the germline V gene. V was pared by 3 bases and J by 5 bases, with 21 bases of the junction left unmatched. CDR3 length: 19 residues. CDR3: CASSFRPRVRGGRGETQYF. CDR3 DNA: TGTGCCAGCAGCTTTAGGCCCCGAGTTCGGGGAGGGCGGGGGGAGACCCAGTACTTC.

Turning to this clone: One end of the junction does not line up with germline, which may come from a read error. V gene TRBV5-1 combines with J gene TRBJ1-2; a weak D match, TRBD1 (5 bases). This CDR3 spans 11 amino acids. In germline, CDR1 is SGHRS, CDR2 YFSETQ. For the CDR3, the DNA is TGCGCCAGCAGCTTGGATCGGGGGATTTACTTC. It translates to CASSLDRGIYF. Together with reference TRBV5-1 and TRBJ1-2, the CDR3 gives the full variable domain: KAGVTQTPRYLIKTRGQQVTLSCSPISGHRSVSWYQQTPGQGLQFLFEYFSETQRNKGNFPGRFSGRQFSNSRSEMNVSTLELGDSALYLCASSLDRGIYFGSGTRLTVV.

This clone was counted between two and nine times. The V and J genes are TRBV6-5 and TRBJ1-3; D is ambiguous. CDR1 is MNHEY, CDR2 SVGAGI, per germline. CDR3 length: 13 residues. Deletions cut 6 bases from V and 4 bases from J, with 10 bases between. The CDR3 reads CASRANGGNTIYF. The CDR3 nucleotides read TGTGCCAGCAGAGCAAACGGGGGAAACACCATATATTTT.

The chain joins TRBV10-3 to TRBJ1-4, with D possibly being TRBD1 (5 bases). The CDR3 length is 14 residues. V shed 0 bases and J shed 7 bases, with 9 bases lying between them. Germline assignment: CDR1 ENHRY and CDR2 SYGVKD. CDR3 protein: CAISESTGGEKLFF. CDR3 sequence (DNA): TGTGCCATCAGTGAGTCGACGGGGGGTGAAAAACTGTTTTTT.